This entry lists 13 T cell receptor beta chains sequenced from one sample in a study of blood T cell repertoires in COVID-19. The table came from immunoSEQ multiplex PCR; TCRdb's copy has only in-frame clones and leaves some out. The top ten clones hold roughly 7% of a sample with under 250,000 clones, around three quarters of them seen once. Input material: peripheral blood. The receptors were gathered from a woman in her 70s with acute or convalescent COVID-19.

V usage is TRBV2 and J usage is TRBJ2-5, with 9 bases that match TRBD1. CDR1 and CDR2 (germline): SNHLY, FYNNEI. The CDR3 spans 11 residues. V trimming: 10 bases; J trimming: 4 bases; junction bases outside the gene matches: 1. DNA for the CDR3: TGTGCCAAGGGACAGGGAGAGACCCAGTACTTC. Its protein product is CAKGQGETQYF.

This chain uses TRBV24-1 with TRBJ1-2; 9 positions match TRBD1. This CDR3 spans 15 amino acids. Germline V gene lookup returns CDR1 KGHDR and CDR2 SFDVKD. Trimming removed 4 bases from V and 6 bases from J; junction bases left unmatched: 8. CDR3 residues: CATSEGTGNFDGYTF. The CDR3 DNA reads TGTGCCACCAGTGAAGGGACAGGGAATTTCGATGGCTACACCTTC.

The V and J genes are TRBV29-1 and TRBJ2-1, with D maybe TRBD2 (5 bases). There are 15 residues in the CDR3. Germline V gene sequence: CDR1 SQVTM, CDR2 ANQGSEA. V gave up 0 bases and J gave up 9 bases, with 18 bases separating them. The CDR3 DNA follows: TGCAGCGTTGAAGAGATCGGACTGACGACGGGTGAGCAGTTCTTC. Amino acids: CSVEEIGLTTGEQFF.

This clone was picked up one time. The V gene is TRBV7-9, the J gene TRBJ1-2; D gene unclear. This CDR3 has 14 amino acids. Germline loops: CDR1 SEHNR, CDR2 FQNEAQ (reference sequence). Between the trimmed V and J ends, which lost 3 bases and 8 bases, there was a span of 16 bases. The chain's CDR3 is CASSFNEGLGGYTF. CDR3 sequence (DNA): TGTGCCAGCAGCTTTAATGAGGGCCTGGGGGGCTACACCTTC.

This sequence joins TRBV6-6 and TRBJ2-6; 10 bases agree with TRBD1. Germline lookup yields CDR1 MNHNY and CDR2 SVGAGI (reference sequence). There are 16 residues in the CDR3. The trim removed 6 bases at V and 2 bases at J, leaving 4 bases unmatched. The CDR3 sequence: CASRGQGVAGANVLTF. DNA for the CDR3: TGTGCCAGCAGAGGACAGGGGGTCGCTGGGGCCAACGTCCTGACTTTC.

V usage is TRBV6-5 and J usage is TRBJ2-7, with no clear D. V shed 8 bases and J shed 7 bases, with 12 bases lying between them. The germline CDR1 and CDR2 sequences are MNHEY and SVGAGI. CDR3 length: 11 residues. The CDR3 nucleotides read TGTGCCAGCGGCGACAACCGGGAGCAGTACGTC. Its protein product is CASGDNREQYV.

This clone turned up a few times. The chain carries TRBV24-1 and TRBJ1-2; D unresolved. CDR1 is KGHDR, CDR2 SFDVKD, per germline. CDR3 size: 17 residues. With 3 bases removed from V and 0 bases from J, the gap between germline ends came to 16 bases. For the CDR3, the DNA is TGTGCCACCAGTGATCCGACGGGCGGAGGGCCTAACTATGGCTACACCTTC. Protein: CATSDPTGGGPNYGYTF.

This clone has just one count. The chain uses TRBV6-5 and TRBJ1-2; the D gene is possibly TRBD1 (6 bases). The CDR3 spans 14 residues. CDR1 and CDR2 from the germline V gene are MNHEY and SVGAGI. V was clipped by 8 bases and J by 4 bases, with 17 bases between them. The CDR3 DNA sequence: TGTGCCAGCCACACGTCGGACAGTGCCTATGGCTACACCTTC. Protein sequence: CASHTSDSAYGYTF.

The V and J genes are TRBV6-2 or TRBV6-3 and TRBJ2-3, with D tentatively TRBD2 (5 bases). In germline, CDR1 is MNHEY, CDR2 SVGEGT. The CDR3 contains 12 residues. V gave up 6 bases and J gave up 12 bases, with 16 bases separating them. The CDR3 region is CASSTRATIQYF. The DNA of the CDR3 is TGTGCCAGCAGCACGCGGGCTACTATACAGTATTTT.

The chain carries TRBV5-1 and TRBJ2-3; D may be TRBD1 (5 bases). CDR3 length: 14 residues. V lost 0 bases and J 2 bases, leaving 7 bases between the germline ends. CDR1 SGHRS and CDR2 YFSETQ come from the germline V gene. CDR3 residues: CASSLEGNTDTQYF. CDR3 in DNA: TGCGCCAGCAGCTTGGAGGGGAACACAGATACGCAGTATTTT. Full variable domain (outside the CDR3, taken from reference TRBV5-1 and TRBJ2-3): KAGVTQTPRYLIKTRGQQVTLSCSPISGHRSVSWYQQTPGQGLQFLFEYFSETQRNKGNFPGRFSGRQFSNSRSEMNVSTLELGDSALYLCASSLEGNTDTQYFGPGTRLTVL.

This clone was observed a few times. The J gene is TRBJ2-5, the V gene TRBV10-3, with D possibly TRBD2 on 5 matching bases. Germline CDR1 reads ENHRY; CDR2 reads SYGVKD. The CDR3 loop spans 12 amino acids. Trimming pared 10 bases from V and 3 bases from J, leaving 12 bases between. CDR3 region: CATSWGEETQYF. CDR3 coding DNA: TGTGCCACCTCCTGGGGAGAAGAGACCCAGTACTTC.

This rearrangement joins TRBV6-5 to TRBJ2-7; the match to TRBD1 covers 8 bases. Losses at the gene ends were 11 bases for V and 5 bases for J; bases not matched to a gene: 8. The CDR3 runs 12 residues. CDR1 and CDR2 (germline): MNHEY, SVGAGI. CDR3 amino acids: CAVSDRANEQYF. In DNA form, the CDR3 reads TGTGCCGTATCGGACAGGGCCAACGAGCAGTACTTC.

The V and J genes are TRBV6-2 or TRBV6-3 and TRBJ2-1, with a weak D call TRBD2 (6 bases). The CDR3 length is 14 residues. From germline, CDR1 is MNHEY and CDR2 SVGEGT. Trimming shortened V by 5 bases and J by 12 bases, and 20 bases separated the two germline ends. This chain's CDR3 is CASSGRGIWGVQFF. The CDR3, as DNA: TGTGCCAGCAGTGGCAGAGGCATCTGGGGGGTGCAGTTCTTC.